Presented here are 30 T cell receptor beta chains from one specimen sequenced in a study of cytomegalovirus exposure and HLA in healthy donors. PCR involved 60 Vbeta and 13 Jbeta primers. Method: immunoSEQ multiplex PCR; TCRdb's copy keeps in-frame clones and lacks some. The sample records 45,000 to 65,000 clones, 82% being singletons. Sequenced input: PBMCs. All receptors derive from a young man in good health and CMV-seronegative.

This clone appeared a single time. The chain combines TRBV18 with TRBJ2-3; TRBD2 might be the D (6 bases). The germline V and J ends were trimmed by 4 bases and 3 bases, with 8 bases remaining between them. Germline V CDR1 and CDR2: KGHSH, LQKENI. The CDR3 has 13 amino acids. The CDR3 DNA reads as TGTGCCAGCTCACTCGGGACTACAGATACGCAGTATTTT. This encodes CASSLGTTDTQYF.

This chain uses TRBV11-2 with TRBJ2-5, with a possible D match to TRBD2 (6 bases). There are 17 residues in the CDR3. CDR1 is SGHAT and CDR2 is FQNNGV in the germline V gene. The V end lost 6 bases, the J end lost 1 base, and 21 bases lay between the germline ends. The CDR3 DNA follows: TGTGCCAGCAGATTTGGTATTAGCGGAATCTCCCAAGAGACCCAGTACTTC. Protein: CASRFGISGISQETQYF.

The V gene is TRBV11-3, the J gene TRBJ2-1; weak D call: TRBD2 (5 bases). The germline V and J ends were trimmed by 5 bases and 0 bases, with 14 bases remaining between them. The CDR3 has 16 amino acids. Per germline, CDR1 SGHNT and CDR2 YENEEA. DNA for the CDR3: TGTGCCAGCAGCATCCTGGGTAGCGTCTCCTACAATGAGCAGTTCTTC. Residues: CASSILGSVSYNEQFF.

This sequence joins TRBV4-2 and TRBJ2-3, with D tentatively TRBD2 (7 bases). V was clipped by 0 bases and J by 6 bases, with 13 bases between them. The CDR3 is 15 residues long. CDR1 and CDR2 from the germline V gene are LGHNA and YNFKEQ. Here the CDR3 reads CASSQDRGGADTQYF. DNA of the CDR3: TGTGCCAGCAGCCAAGATCGCGGGGGCGCGGATACGCAGTATTTT.

The chain employs TRBV28 and TRBJ2-4; 13 bases match TRBD2. Germline trimming cut 6 bases from V and 4 bases from J; bases unmatched to any gene: 3. This CDR3 is built from 15 residues. Germline V lookup: CDR1 MDHEN, CDR2 SYDVKM. CDR3 coding DNA: TGTGCCAGCAGCTCGGGACTAGCGGGGAAAAACATTCAGTACTTC. Encoded protein: CASSSGLAGKNIQYF.

A few counts support this clone. The chain employs TRBV28 and TRBJ2-5; the D gene is possibly TRBD1 (6 bases). Trimming left V 5 bases short and J 0 bases short, with 10 bases between. The CDR3 has 14 amino acids. The V gene's germline CDR1 is MDHEN and CDR2 SYDVKM. This CDR3 reads CASSGTGYQETQYF. CDR3 coding DNA: TGTGCCAGCAGTGGTACAGGGTACCAAGAGACCCAGTACTTC.

The chain employs TRBV30 and TRBJ1-3; tentative D call: TRBD1 (5 bases). The CDR3 runs 15 residues. The V gene lost 2 bases and the J gene lost 4 bases, with 15 bases spanning the gap. The V gene's germline CDR1 is GTSNPN and CDR2 SVGIG (reference sequence). CDR3 sequence: CAWSRTGDGGNTIYF. In DNA, the CDR3 is TGTGCCTGGAGTAGAACAGGAGATGGCGGAAACACCATATATTTT.

The CDR3 DNA reads as TGCGCCAGCAGCACCTACTACTTAGCGGGGGGCACAGATACGCAGTATTTT. It specifies CASSTYYLAGGTDTQYF. The chain couples TRBV4-1 to TRBJ2-3; 9 bases fit TRBD2. CDR1 is MGHRA and CDR2 is YSYEKL in the germline V gene. This CDR3 region has 17 residues. The V segment lost 5 bases and the J segment 1 base; nucleotides outside the gene matches: 10.

J is TRBJ1-1 and V is TRBV5-1, with 10 bases aligning to TRBD1. With V trimmed by 4 bases and J by 3 bases, 9 bases remained unmatched. Germline V lookup: CDR1 SGHRS, CDR2 YFSETQ. The CDR3 totals 16 residues. The CDR3 coding sequence is TGCGCCAGCAGCCCCTTTACCGGGACAGGGGACACTGAAGCTTTCTTT. It encodes CASSPFTGTGDTEAFF.

V is TRBV5-4 and J is TRBJ2-1; 10 nucleotides align to TRBD2. In germline, CDR1 is SGHNT, CDR2 YYREEE (reference sequence). CDR3 length: 15 residues. V lost 4 bases, J lost 2 bases, and 3 bases stayed unmatched. The CDR3 sequence: CASSTTSGTYNEQFF. Here the CDR3 DNA reads TGTGCCAGCAGCACTACTAGCGGGACCTACAATGAGCAGTTCTTC.

This chain connects TRBV5-1 to TRBJ1-1, with TRBD1 as a possible D gene (6 bases). The germline V and J ends were trimmed by 0 bases and 0 bases, with 15 bases remaining between them. This CDR3 spans 17 amino acids. Per germline, CDR1 SGHRS and CDR2 YFSETQ. CDR3 region: CASSLVSPGDMNTEAFF. The CDR3 region has the DNA TGCGCCAGCAGCTTGGTCTCGCCAGGGGACATGAACACTGAAGCTTTCTTT.

The V call is TRBV7-6, the J call TRBJ2-7, with a weak D call TRBD1 (7 bases). Trimming shortened V by 2 bases and J by 2 bases, and 13 bases separated the two germline ends. CDR1 and CDR2 (germline): SGHVS, FNYEAQ. The CDR3 is made up of 15 amino acids. As DNA, the CDR3 is TGTGCCAGCAGCTTAATTGCAGGGGGGACCTACGAGCAGTACTTC. Translating it yields CASSLIAGGTYEQYF.

J is TRBJ1-5 and V is TRBV28; 8 bases line up with TRBD1. Per germline, CDR1 MDHEN and CDR2 SYDVKM. Unmatched junction bases numbered 8, after V lost 4 bases and J lost 3 bases. This CDR3 region has 16 residues. The CDR3 protein is CASSSPRTGNNQPQHF. CDR3 DNA: TGTGCCAGCAGTTCCCCTCGGACAGGGAACAATCAGCCCCAGCATTTT.

The chain couples TRBV30 to TRBJ2-7; 10 bases are shared with TRBD2. CDR1 is GTSNPN, CDR2 SVGIG, per germline (reference sequence). This CDR3 has 13 residues. With V trimmed by 3 bases and J by 4 bases, 3 bases remained unmatched. The CDR3 region has the DNA TGTGCCTGGAGGCTAGCGGGAGCGTACGAGCAGTACTTC. Translation gives CAWRLAGAYEQYF.

The J gene is TRBJ2-1, the V gene TRBV5-4; TRBD2 matches at 15 bases. The V gene end was trimmed by 4 bases and the J gene end by 8 bases; junction bases not matched to a gene: 13. This CDR3 contains 18 residues. Germline CDR1 SGHNT, CDR2 YYREEE (reference sequence). The CDR3 here is CASSGGLAGGKVRDEQFF. The CDR3 nucleotides read TGTGCCAGCAGCGGGGGACTAGCGGGGGGTAAGGTTCGGGATGAGCAGTTCTTC.

This clone was counted a single time. The chain uses TRBV7-6 and TRBJ2-6; possible D gene TRBD1, 6 bases. In germline, CDR1 is SGHVS, CDR2 FNYEAQ. This CDR3 region has 15 residues. V was shortened by 5 bases and J by 2 bases, with 10 bases between the two germline ends. CDR3 nucleotide sequence: TGTGCCAGCAGCCGGACAGCTGCTGGGGCCAACGTCCTGACTTTC. This translates into CASSRTAAGANVLTF.

V is TRBV7-2 and J is TRBJ2-3, with D possibly matching TRBD2 (5 bases). CDR1 and CDR2 (germline): SGHTA, FQGNSA. This CDR3 is built from 17 residues. V lost 5 bases and J 2 bases, leaving 20 bases between the germline ends. The CDR3 loop is CASSQRTSHQSTDTQYF. In DNA form, the CDR3 reads TGTGCCAGCAGCCAGAGGACTTCACACCAGTCCACAGATACGCAGTATTTT.

V is TRBV5-6 and J is TRBJ1-2; TRBD1 matches at 11 bases. The ends lost 0 bases at V and 4 bases at J; junction bases unmatched: 5. Germline CDR1 SGHDT, CDR2 YYEEEE. The length of the CDR3 is 16 residues. Here the CDR3 DNA reads TGTGCCAGCAGCTTGGGTGGACAGGGGGCGATCTATGGCTACACCTTC. This codes for CASSLGGQGAIYGYTF.

V usage is TRBV6-1 and J usage is TRBJ2-1; 10 nucleotides match TRBD2. The CDR3 has 16 residues. Germline V CDR1 and CDR2: MNHNS, SASEGT. The trim removed 0 bases at V and 10 bases at J, leaving 9 bases unmatched. The CDR3 loop reads CASSEAEAGGGGEQFF. CDR3 DNA sequence: TGTGCCAGCAGTGAAGCAGAAGCGGGAGGGGGGGGAGAGCAGTTCTTC.

The chain is built from TRBV15 and TRBJ2-7; 8 nucleotides line up with TRBD2. V trimming: 1 base; J trimming: 7 bases; junction bases outside the gene matches: 6. Germline values: CDR1 LNHNV, CDR2 YYDKDF (reference sequence). The CDR3 is 14 residues long. CDR3 coding DNA: TGTGCCACCAGCAGAGCTGGCGGGGGGAGGGAGCAGTACTTC. The encoded protein is CATSRAGGGREQYF.

The chain couples TRBV19 to TRBJ2-1; 8 bases match TRBD2. The CDR3 has 14 residues. In germline, CDR1 is LNHDA, CDR2 SQIVND (reference sequence). Trimming took 2 bases from V and 6 from J; bases not matched to a gene: 3. In DNA, the CDR3 is TGTGCCAGTAGTATACGCGGGGGGCTCAATGAGCAGTTCTTC. This translates into CASSIRGGLNEQFF.

The chain is built from TRBV18 and TRBJ2-5, with 7 positions matching TRBD2. J gave up 1 base and V 6 bases, and 14 bases lay outside the gene matches. The CDR3 contains 17 residues. Germline CDR1 reads KGHSH; CDR2 reads LQKENI. CDR3 sequence reads: CASSLGRTSQPQETQYF. CDR3 sequence (DNA): TGTGCCAGCTCCCTCGGGCGGACTAGTCAGCCCCAAGAGACCCAGTACTTC.

The V gene is TRBV29-1, the J gene TRBJ2-7; TRBD2 agrees at 14 bases. Trimming took 6 bases from V and 5 from J; bases not matched to a gene: 3. In germline, CDR1 is SQVTM, CDR2 ANQGSEA. CDR3 length: 13 residues. In DNA, the CDR3 is TGCAGCGTAGGGACTAGCGGGAGTGACGAGCAGTACTTC. Protein sequence: CSVGTSGSDEQYF.

The rearrangement uses TRBV4-1 and TRBJ1-3; 9 bases agree with TRBD1. The CDR3 contains 16 residues. The germline V gene has CDR1 MGHRA and CDR2 YSYEKL. Losses at the gene ends were 4 bases for V and 4 bases for J; bases not matched to a gene: 8. The DNA of the CDR3 is TGCGCCAGCAGCCGCGCCGGGACAGGGTTAGGAAACACCATATATTTT. Its translation is CASSRAGTGLGNTIYF.

DNA of the CDR3: TGCGCCAGCAGCTTGGCTAGCGGGGGGGTAGGGGATGAGTTCTTC. It yields the protein CASSLASGGVGDEFF. This chain links TRBV5-1 with TRBJ2-1; 12 nucleotides align to TRBD2. The CDR3 is 15 amino acids. J was trimmed by 14 bases and V by 0 bases; bases with no gene match: 9. CDR1 and CDR2 (germline): SGHRS, YFSETQ. The whole variable domain, filled in from reference TRBV5-1 and TRBJ2-1, reads KAGVTQTPRYLIKTRGQQVTLSCSPISGHRSVSWYQQTPGQGLQFLFEYFSETQRNKGNFPGRFSGRQFSNSRSEMNVSTLELGDSALYLCASSLASGGVGDEFFGPGTRLTVL.

The chain combines TRBV18 with TRBJ1-5, with 7 bases aligning to TRBD1. CDR3 length: 15 residues. V lost 3 bases to trimming and J lost 5 bases; unmatched junction nucleotides: 7. Germline CDR1 and CDR2: KGHSH and LQKENI. CDR3 loop: CASSPLAGTDQPQHF. DNA of the CDR3: TGTGCCAGCTCACCTCTCGCCGGGACAGATCAGCCCCAGCATTTT. The full variable domain, completed using reference TRBV18 and TRBJ1-5, is NAGVMQNPRHLVRRRGQEARLRCSPMKGHSHVYWYRQLPEEGLKFMVYLQKENIIDESGMPKERFSAEFPKEGPSILRIQQVVRGDSAAYFCASSPLAGTDQPQHFGDGTRLSIL.

On this clone itself: The CDR3 end shows no conserved phenylalanine or tryptophan, and so a read error is likely. No DNA is shown, since the ends of the CDR3 on it are uncertain; the CDR3 is the one TCRdb lists. The chain uses TRBV15 and TRBJ2-7; the DNA was not used to check the table's D call, TRBD1. With termini counted, the CDR3 has 12 amino acids. Per the germline V gene, CDR1 is LNHNV and CDR2 is YYDKDF (reference sequence). The CDR3 is CATSRDPGQGSL.

DNA for the CDR3: TGTGCCAGCAGCCTAGGAATGGGACCGGGACTACTTTACAATGAGCAGTTCTTC. Protein product: CASSLGMGPGLLYNEQFF. The chain recombines TRBV11-3 with TRBJ2-1; 7 bases line up with TRBD2. Losses at the gene ends were 5 bases for V and 4 bases for J; bases not matched to a gene: 17. Germline lookup yields CDR1 SGHNT and CDR2 YENEEA. The CDR3 loop spans 18 amino acids.

J is TRBJ2-7 and V is TRBV30; the match to TRBD1 covers 9 bases. V lost 1 base, J lost 3 bases, and 4 bases stayed unmatched. Germline CDR1 and CDR2: GTSNPN and SVGIG (reference sequence). This CDR3 has 14 residues. The CDR3 nucleotides are TGTGCCTGGAGTGCGGACAGGGGAGTCTACGAGCAGTACTTC. The encoded protein is CAWSADRGVYEQYF.

The chain combines TRBV7-2 with TRBJ2-5, with D unresolved. V was pared by 0 bases and J by 3 bases, with 11 bases between. Germline CDR1 SGHTA, CDR2 FQGNSA. The CDR3 consists of 15 residues. Here the CDR3 DNA reads TGTGCCAGCAGCTTAGCGCGGCAGTCCAAAGAGACCCAGTACTTC. This codes for CASSLARQSKETQYF.